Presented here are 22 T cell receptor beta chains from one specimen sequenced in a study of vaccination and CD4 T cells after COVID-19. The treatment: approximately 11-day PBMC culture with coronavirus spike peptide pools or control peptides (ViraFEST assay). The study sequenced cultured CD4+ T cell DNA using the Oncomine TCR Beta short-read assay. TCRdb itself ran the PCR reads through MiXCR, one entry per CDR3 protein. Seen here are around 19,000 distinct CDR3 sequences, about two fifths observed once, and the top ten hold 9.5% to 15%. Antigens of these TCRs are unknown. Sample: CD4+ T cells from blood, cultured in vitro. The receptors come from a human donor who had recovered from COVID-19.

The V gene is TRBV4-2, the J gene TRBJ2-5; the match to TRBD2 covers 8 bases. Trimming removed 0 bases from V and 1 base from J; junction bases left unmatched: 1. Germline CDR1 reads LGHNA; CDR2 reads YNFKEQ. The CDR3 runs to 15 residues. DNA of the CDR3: TGTGCCAGCAGCCAAGATCGGGGGGGCCAAGAGACCCAGTACTTC. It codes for CASSQDRGGQETQYF.

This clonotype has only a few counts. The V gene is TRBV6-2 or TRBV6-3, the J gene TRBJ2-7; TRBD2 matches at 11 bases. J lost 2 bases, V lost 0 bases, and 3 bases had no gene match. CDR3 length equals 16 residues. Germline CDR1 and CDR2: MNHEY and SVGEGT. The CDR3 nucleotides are TGTGCCAGCAGTTACTCGAGACTAGCGGGAACCTACGAGCAGTACTTC. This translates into CASSYSRLAGTYEQYF.

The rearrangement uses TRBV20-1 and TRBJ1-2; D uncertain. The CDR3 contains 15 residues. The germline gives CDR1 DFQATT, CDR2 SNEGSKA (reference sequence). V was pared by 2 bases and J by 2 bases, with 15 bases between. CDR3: CSARYWDWKNYGYTF. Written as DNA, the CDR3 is TGCAGTGCTAGATATTGGGATTGGAAGAACTATGGCTACACCTTC.

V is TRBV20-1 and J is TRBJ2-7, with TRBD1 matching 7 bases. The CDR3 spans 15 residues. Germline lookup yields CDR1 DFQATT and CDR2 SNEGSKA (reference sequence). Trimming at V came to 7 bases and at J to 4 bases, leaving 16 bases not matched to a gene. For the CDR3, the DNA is TGCAGTGTTATTGCCCGGGACAGATCCCTTTACGAGCAGTACTTC. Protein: CSVIARDRSLYEQYF.

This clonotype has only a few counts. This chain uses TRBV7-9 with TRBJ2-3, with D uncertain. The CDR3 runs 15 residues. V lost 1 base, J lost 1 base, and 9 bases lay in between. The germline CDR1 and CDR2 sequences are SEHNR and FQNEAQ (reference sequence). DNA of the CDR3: TGTGCCAGCAGCTTAGTGATAGTAGGCACAGATACGCAGTATTTT. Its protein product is CASSLVIVGTDTQYF.

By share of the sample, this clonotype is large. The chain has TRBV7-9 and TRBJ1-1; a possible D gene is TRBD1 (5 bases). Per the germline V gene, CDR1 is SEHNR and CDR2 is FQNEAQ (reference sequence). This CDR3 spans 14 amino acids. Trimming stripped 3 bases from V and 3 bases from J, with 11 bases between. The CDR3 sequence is CASSFGLGDTEAFF. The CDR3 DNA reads TGTGCCAGCAGCTTTGGCCTGGGGGACACTGAAGCTTTCTTT. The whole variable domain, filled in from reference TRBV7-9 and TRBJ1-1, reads DTGVSQNPRHKITKRGQNVTFRCDPISEHNRLYWYRQTLGQGPEFLTYFQNEAQLEKSRLLSDRFSAERPKGSFSTLEIQRTEQGDSAMYLCASSFGLGDTEAFFGQGTRLTVV.

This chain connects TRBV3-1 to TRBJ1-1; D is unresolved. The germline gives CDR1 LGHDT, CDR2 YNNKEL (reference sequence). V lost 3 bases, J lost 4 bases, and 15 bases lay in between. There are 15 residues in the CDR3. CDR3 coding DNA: TGTGCCAGCAGCCATACCGGGAAGGAAGGCACTGAAGCTTTCTTT. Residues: CASSHTGKEGTEAFF.

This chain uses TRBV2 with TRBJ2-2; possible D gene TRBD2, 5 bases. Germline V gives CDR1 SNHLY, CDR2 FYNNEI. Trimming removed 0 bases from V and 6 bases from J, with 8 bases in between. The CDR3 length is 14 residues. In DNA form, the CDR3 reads TGTGCCAGCAGTGAAGCAGGGAGCGCCGGGGAGCTGTTTTTT. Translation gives CASSEAGSAGELFF.

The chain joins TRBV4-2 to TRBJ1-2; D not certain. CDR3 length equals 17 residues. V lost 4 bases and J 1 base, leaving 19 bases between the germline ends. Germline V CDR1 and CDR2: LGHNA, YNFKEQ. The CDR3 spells CASSPTPQRLLNYGYTF. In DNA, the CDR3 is TGTGCCAGCAGCCCCACGCCCCAAAGACTCCTTAACTATGGCTACACCTTC.

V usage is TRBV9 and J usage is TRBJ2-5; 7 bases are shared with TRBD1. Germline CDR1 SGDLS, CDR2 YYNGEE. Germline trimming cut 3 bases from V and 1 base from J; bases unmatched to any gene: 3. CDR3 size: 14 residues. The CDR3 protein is CASSAGTVQETQYF. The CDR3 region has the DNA TGTGCCAGCAGCGCCGGGACAGTCCAAGAGACCCAGTACTTC.

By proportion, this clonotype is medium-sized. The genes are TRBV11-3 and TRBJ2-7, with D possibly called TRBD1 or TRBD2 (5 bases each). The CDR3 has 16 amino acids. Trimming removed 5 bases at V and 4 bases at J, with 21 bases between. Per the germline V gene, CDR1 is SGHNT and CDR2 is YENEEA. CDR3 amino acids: CASSRGNGVGAYEQYF. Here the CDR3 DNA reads TGTGCCAGCAGCCGAGGGAATGGGGTCGGGGCTTACGAGCAGTACTTC.

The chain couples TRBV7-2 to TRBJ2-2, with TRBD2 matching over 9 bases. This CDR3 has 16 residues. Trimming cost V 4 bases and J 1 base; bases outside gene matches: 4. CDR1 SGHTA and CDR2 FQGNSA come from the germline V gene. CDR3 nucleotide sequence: TGTGCCAGCAGCTCCTGGACTAGCGTGAACACCGGGGAGCTGTTTTTT. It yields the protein CASSSWTSVNTGELFF.

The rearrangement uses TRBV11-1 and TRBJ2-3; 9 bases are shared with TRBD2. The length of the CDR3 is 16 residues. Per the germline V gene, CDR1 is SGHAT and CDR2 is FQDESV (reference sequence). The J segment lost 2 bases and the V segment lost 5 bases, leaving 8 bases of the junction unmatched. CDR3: CASSRQSGGYTDTQYF. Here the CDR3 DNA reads TGTGCCAGCAGCCGGCAAAGCGGGGGGTACACAGATACGCAGTATTTT.

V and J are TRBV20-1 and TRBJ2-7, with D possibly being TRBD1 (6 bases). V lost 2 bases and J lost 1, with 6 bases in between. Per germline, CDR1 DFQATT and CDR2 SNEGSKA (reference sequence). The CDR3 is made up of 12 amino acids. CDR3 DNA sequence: TGCAGTGCTAGACAGGGGTCCTACGAGCAGTACTTC. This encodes CSARQGSYEQYF.

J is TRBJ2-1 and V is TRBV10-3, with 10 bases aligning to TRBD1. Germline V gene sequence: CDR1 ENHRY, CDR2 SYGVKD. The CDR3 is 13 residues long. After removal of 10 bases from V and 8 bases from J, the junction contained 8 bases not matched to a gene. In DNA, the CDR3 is TGTGCCACCGGACAGGGGGTAACGGATGAGCAGTTCTTC. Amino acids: CATGQGVTDEQFF.

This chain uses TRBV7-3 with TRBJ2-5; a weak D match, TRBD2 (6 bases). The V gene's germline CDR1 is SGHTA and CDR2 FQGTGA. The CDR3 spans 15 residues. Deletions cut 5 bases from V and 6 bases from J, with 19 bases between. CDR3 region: CASSAGTAEGKTQYF. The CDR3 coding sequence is TGTGCCAGCAGCGCAGGGACCGCGGAGGGGAAGACCCAGTACTTC.

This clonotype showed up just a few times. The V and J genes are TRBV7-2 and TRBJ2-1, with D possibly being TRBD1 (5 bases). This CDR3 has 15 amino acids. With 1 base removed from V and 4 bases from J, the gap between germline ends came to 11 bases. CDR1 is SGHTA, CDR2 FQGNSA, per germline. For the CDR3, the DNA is TGTGCCAGCAGCTTAGTTGGGGCCCTTTACAATGAGCAGTTCTTC. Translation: CASSLVGALYNEQFF.

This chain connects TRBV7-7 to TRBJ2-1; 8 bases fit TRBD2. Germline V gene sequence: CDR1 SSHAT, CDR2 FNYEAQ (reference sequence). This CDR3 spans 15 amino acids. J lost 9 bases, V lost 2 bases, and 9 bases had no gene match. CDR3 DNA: TGTGCCAGCAGCTTAAACCCGGGGGGGCCAAGTGAGCAGTTCTTC. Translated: CASSLNPGGPSEQFF. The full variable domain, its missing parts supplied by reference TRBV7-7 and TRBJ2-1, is GAGVSQSPRYKVTKRGQDVTLRCDPISSHATLYWYQQALGQGPEFLTYFNYEAQPDKSGLPSDRFSAERPEGSISTLTIQRTEQRDSAMYRCASSLNPGGPSEQFFGPGTRLTVL.

CDR3 sequence: CATQGGGSTDTQYF. For the CDR3, the DNA is TGTGCCACCCAGGGCGGGGGCAGCACAGATACGCAGTATTTT. The chain carries TRBV2 and TRBJ2-3, with D perhaps TRBD2 (7 bases). The germline gives CDR1 SNHLY, CDR2 FYNNEI. Deletions cut 10 bases from V and 0 bases from J, with 14 bases between. The CDR3 spans 14 residues.

The CDR3 nucleotides read TGTGCCAGCTCACCATCATCTAGCGGGAGGTCGCGCGAGCAGTACTTC. It translates to CASSPSSSGRSREQYF. The chain links TRBV18 to TRBJ2-7; 11 bases align to TRBD2. The CDR3 spans 16 residues. Trimming at V came to 2 bases and at J to 6 bases, leaving 9 bases not matched to a gene. The germline CDR1 and CDR2 sequences are KGHSH and LQKENI. Full variable domain (rest looked up from reference TRBV18 and TRBJ2-7): NAGVMQNPRHLVRRRGQEARLRCSPMKGHSHVYWYRQLPEEGLKFMVYLQKENIIDESGMPKERFSAEFPKEGPSILRIQQVVRGDSAAYFCASSPSSSGRSREQYFGPGTRLTVT.

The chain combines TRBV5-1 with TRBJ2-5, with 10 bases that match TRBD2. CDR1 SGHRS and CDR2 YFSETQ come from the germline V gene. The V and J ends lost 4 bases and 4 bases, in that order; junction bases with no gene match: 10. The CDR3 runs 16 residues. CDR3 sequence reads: CASSPPSGSGGETQYF. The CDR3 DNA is TGCGCCAGCAGCCCACCTAGCGGGAGCGGGGGAGAGACCCAGTACTTC.

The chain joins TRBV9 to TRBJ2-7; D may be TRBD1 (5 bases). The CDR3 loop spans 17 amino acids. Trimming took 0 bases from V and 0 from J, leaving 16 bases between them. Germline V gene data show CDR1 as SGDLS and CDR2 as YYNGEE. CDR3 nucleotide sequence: TGTGCCAGCAGCGTAGGAGGCAGGGAAGGTTTCTCCTACGAGCAGTACTTC. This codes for CASSVGGREGFSYEQYF. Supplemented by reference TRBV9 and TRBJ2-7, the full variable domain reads DSGVTQTPKHLITATGQRVTLRCSPRSGDLSVYWYQQSLDQGLQFLIQYYNGEERAKGNILERFSAQQFPDLHSELNLSSLELGDSALYFCASSVGGREGFSYEQYFGPGTRLTVT.